These 23 T cell receptor beta chains originate from one sample sequenced in a study of T-cell reconstitution after alpha-beta-depleted transplantation in children. A TCRbeta library incorporating unique molecular identifiers was prepared. One entry per CDR3 protein results from TCRdb running MiXCR on the PCR reads. This table has approximately 800,000 distinct CDR3 sequences, 16% appearing once. Sample: PBMCs, mostly from graft donor cells, taken 360 days after TCRalphabeta/CD19-depleted stem cell transplant. The receptors here all came from a male patient between 10 and 17 years old who had a stem cell transplant for acute lymphoblastic leukemia, so the T cells may come from the graft donor.

V and J are TRBV4-2 and TRBJ2-7; TRBD1 is a possible D gene (5 bases). The V end was cut by 0 bases, the J end by 2 bases, with 20 bases between. The CDR3 is 18 amino acids. Germline-derived CDR1 and CDR2 are LGHNA and YNFKEQ. The CDR3 nucleotides are TGTGCCAGCAGCCAAGAAGGCAGGGCTGTAATCCGGGCCTACGAGCAGTACTTC. Its protein product is CASSQEGRAVIRAYEQYF.

This clonotype was found many times. The genes are TRBV29-1 and TRBJ2-3; 7 nucleotides line up with TRBD1. Germline V gene lookup returns CDR1 SQVTM and CDR2 ANQGSEA. CDR3 length equals 15 residues. Losses at the gene ends were 4 bases for V and 5 bases for J; bases not matched to a gene: 12. The CDR3 region is CSVVRTNRGGDTQYF. The CDR3 bases are TGCAGCGTTGTCAGAACGAACAGGGGCGGAGATACGCAGTATTTT.

There are a few counts of this clonotype. This chain links TRBV29-1 with TRBJ1-1, with a weak D call TRBD1 (6 bases). CDR1 is SQVTM and CDR2 is ANQGSEA in the germline V gene. The V end lost 6 bases, the J end lost 0 bases, and 14 bases lay between the germline ends. This CDR3 comprises 14 residues. The CDR3 nucleotides are TGCAGCGTGGATTCGGGACATTTGAACACTGAAGCTTTCTTT. Translated, it gives CSVDSGHLNTEAFF.

In this sample, this clonotype turned up many times. The rearrangement links TRBV7-8 to TRBJ2-5; D not resolved. The germline CDR1 and CDR2 sequences are SGHVS and FQNEAQ. The CDR3 length is 13 residues. The ends were cut back, 1 base at V and 4 bases at J, with 7 bases in the middle. The CDR3 sequence: CASSLVLRETQYF. The CDR3 bases are TGTGCCAGCAGCTTAGTACTAAGAGAGACCCAGTACTTC.

This clonotype was recorded at least ten times. The J gene is TRBJ2-1, the V gene TRBV5-6; 12 positions agree with TRBD2. Germline assignment: CDR1 SGHDT and CDR2 YYEEEE. The J segment lost 16 bases and the V segment lost 4 bases, leaving 18 bases of the junction unmatched. The CDR3 is 16 amino acids. For the CDR3, the DNA is TGTGCCAGCAGCAGACCAGGGCCCCGACTAGCGGGAGTCCCATTCTTC. Residues: CASSRPGPRLAGVPFF.

Ten or more counts support this clonotype. The DNA for the CDR3 is TGCAGCGTTGGAACAGGCAGGTCCTCCTATGGCTACACCTTC. This translates into CSVGTGRSSYGYTF. This chain connects TRBV29-1 to TRBJ1-2, with D maybe TRBD1 (5 bases). The CDR3 is made up of 14 amino acids. The germline gives CDR1 SQVTM, CDR2 ANQGSEA. V was cut by 4 bases and J by 4 bases, with 16 bases left in between.

This clonotype has at least ten counts. V and J are TRBV5-1 and TRBJ2-7, with 7 nucleotides matching TRBD2. V dropped 3 bases and J dropped 3; count of bases not matched to a gene: 3. The CDR3 is made up of 13 amino acids. CDR1 and CDR2 from the germline V gene are SGHRS and YFSETQ. CDR3 in amino acids: CASSYRTSYEQYF. The DNA of the CDR3 is TGCGCCAGCAGCTACCGGACTAGCTACGAGCAGTACTTC.

The sample holds a few counts of this clonotype. A read error is possible here, since a much larger clone lies one base away. CDR3 residues: CASITNTGELFF. As DNA, the CDR3 is TGTGCCAGCATCACGAACACCGGGGAGCTGTTTTTT. This chain connects TRBV7-9 to TRBJ2-2, with D unclear. Trimming removed 7 bases from V and 0 bases from J, with 3 bases in between. CDR3 length equals 12 residues. Per germline, CDR1 SEHNR and CDR2 FQNEAQ (reference sequence).

This clonotype was detected a few times. V and J are TRBV24-1 and TRBJ2-2; D uncertain. Germline CDR1 and CDR2: KGHDR and SFDVKD. Deletions cut 0 bases from V and 8 bases from J, with 9 bases between. The CDR3 is 14 amino acids. Here the CDR3 reads CATSDLKARGELFF. DNA of the CDR3: TGTGCCACCAGTGATTTGAAAGCCAGGGGGGAGCTGTTTTTT.

The rearrangement uses TRBV5-1 and TRBJ1-1; D is unresolved. V shed 0 bases and J shed 1 base, with 10 bases lying between them. CDR1 is SGHRS and CDR2 is YFSETQ in the germline V gene. The CDR3 has 15 amino acids. The CDR3 sequence is CASSLGASPNTEAFF. The CDR3 DNA reads as TGCGCCAGCAGCTTGGGGGCCAGCCCGAACACTGAAGCTTTCTTT.

Concerning this clonotype itself: The CDR3 does not end in the conserved phenylalanine or tryptophan, so this is likely a read error. The CDR3 here is CASSPRPERLAIGTGELFC. CDR3 nucleotides: TGTGCCAGCAGCCCCAGGCCCGAACGGCTAGCGATCGGCACCGGGGAGCTGTTTTGT. The chain has TRBV4-2 and TRBJ2-2, with a tentative D call TRBD2 (6 bases). Between the trimmed V and J ends, which lost 4 bases and 4 bases, there was a span of 25 bases. This CDR3 spans 19 amino acids. CDR1 and CDR2 (germline): LGHNA, YNFKEQ.

The CDR3 protein is CAISESQGNSYEQYF. CDR3 DNA sequence: TGTGCCATCAGTGAGTCCCAGGGTAACTCCTACGAGCAGTACTTC. V is TRBV10-3 and J is TRBJ2-7; weak D call: TRBD1 (5 bases). Trimming shortened V by 0 bases and J by 0 bases, and 9 bases separated the two germline ends. The germline CDR1 and CDR2 sequences are ENHRY and SYGVKD. The CDR3 totals 15 residues.

The V call is TRBV7-9, the J call TRBJ2-2; D perhaps matches TRBD2 (6 bases). Trimming removed 5 bases at V and 2 bases at J, with 12 bases between. Germline assignment: CDR1 SEHNR and CDR2 FQNEAQ (reference sequence). This CDR3 has 15 residues. This CDR3 reads CASSPPGTNTGELFF. As DNA, the CDR3 is TGTGCCAGCAGCCCACCCGGGACTAACACCGGGGAGCTGTTTTTT.

This clonotype was detected many times. This chain connects TRBV20-1 to TRBJ2-1; tentatively, D is TRBD2 (6 bases). Germline assignment: CDR1 DFQATT and CDR2 SNEGSKA (reference sequence). The V gene lost 2 bases and the J gene lost 5 bases, with 10 bases spanning the gap. CDR3 length: 13 amino acids. The CDR3 is CSARHLAHNEQFF. CDR3 nucleotides: TGCAGTGCTAGACATCTAGCGCACAATGAGCAGTTCTTC.

V gene TRBV5-1 combines with J gene TRBJ2-1; 7 bases agree with TRBD1. The CDR3 consists of 15 residues. Trimming cost V 3 bases and J 7 bases; bases outside gene matches: 10. Looked up from germline, CDR1 is SGHRS and CDR2 is YFSETQ. CDR3 sequence reads: CASSYTGTDYNEQFF. CDR3 nucleotides: TGCGCCAGCAGCTACACCGGGACAGACTATAATGAGCAGTTCTTC. The variable domain in full, with the rest retrieved from reference TRBV5-1 and TRBJ2-1, is KAGVTQTPRYLIKTRGQQVTLSCSPISGHRSVSWYQQTPGQGLQFLFEYFSETQRNKGNFPGRFSGRQFSNSRSEMNVSTLELGDSALYLCASSYTGTDYNEQFFGPGTRLTVL.

The rearrangement uses TRBV5-1 and TRBJ1-1, with unresolved D. V was shortened by 8 bases and J by 1 base, with 9 bases between the two germline ends. The CDR3 loop spans 12 amino acids. The germline gives CDR1 SGHRS, CDR2 YFSETQ. In DNA, the CDR3 is TGCGCCAGTGGACTTCAGAACACTGAAGCTTTCTTT. Translation: CASGLQNTEAFF.

This clonotype was picked up a small number of times. The rearrangement uses TRBV25-1 and TRBJ2-1; the match to TRBD2 covers 14 bases. CDR1 is MGHDK, CDR2 SYGVNS, per germline. The V segment lost 2 bases and the J segment 4 bases; nucleotides outside the gene matches: 4. The CDR3 spans 17 residues. The CDR3 here is CASSELGLAGGYNEQFF. The DNA of the CDR3 is TGTGCCAGCAGTGAACTCGGACTAGCGGGAGGATACAATGAGCAGTTCTTC.

This clonotype turned up a few times. This chain's CDR3 is CASSFGGRAVEQFF. CDR3 bases: TGTGCCAGCAGTTTCGGCGGGAGGGCGGTTGAGCAGTTCTTC. The chain has TRBV12-3 or TRBV12-4 and TRBJ2-1; 9 nucleotides agree with TRBD2. CDR3 length: 14 amino acids. The J segment lost 9 bases and the V segment lost 3 bases, leaving 6 bases of the junction unmatched.

The V and J genes are TRBV6-5 and TRBJ1-5; D is uncertain. The CDR3 runs to 13 residues. Trimming took 6 bases from V and 6 from J, leaving 12 bases between them. Germline V CDR1 and CDR2: MNHEY, SVGAGI. CDR3 protein: CASSARAVQPQHF. CDR3 coding DNA: TGTGCCAGCAGCGCTCGGGCGGTTCAGCCCCAGCATTTT.

The sample holds a few counts of this clonotype. The rearrangement uses TRBV20-1 and TRBJ2-7; 12 bases agree with TRBD2. CDR1 is DFQATT, CDR2 SNEGSKA, per germline (reference sequence). V shed 3 bases, J shed 7 bases, and the junction held 7 bases outside the gene matches. The CDR3 length is 14 residues. The CDR3 DNA sequence: TGCAGTGCTAGCCCGACTAGCGGGAGTGGTGAGCAGTACTTC. Translating it yields CSASPTSGSGEQYF.

CDR3 bases: TGCGCCAGCAGCTATACTGCGGGGGAGATCGGCTACACCTTC. Translation gives CASSYTAGEIGYTF. This chain uses TRBV4-1 with TRBJ1-2; D may be TRBD1 (5 bases). The CDR3 spans 14 residues. V was shortened by 5 bases and J by 8 bases, with 18 bases between the two germline ends. Germline V gene lookup returns CDR1 MGHRA and CDR2 YSYEKL.

There are a few counts of this clonotype. The chain carries TRBV9 and TRBJ2-1; 13 bases map to TRBD2. V shed 3 bases and J 4 bases; nucleotides not matched to a gene: 4. Germline V gene lookup returns CDR1 SGDLS and CDR2 YYNGEE. The CDR3 has 16 residues. CDR3 in DNA: TGTGCCAGCAGCGATGGACTAGCGGGAGTTTACAATGAGCAGTTCTTC. It yields the protein CASSDGLAGVYNEQFF.

Only a few counts were recorded for this clonotype. The chain uses TRBV9 and TRBJ2-3; 7 positions match TRBD2. The CDR3 runs to 16 residues. Germline-derived CDR1 and CDR2 are SGDLS and YYNGEE. V trimming: 2 bases; J trimming: 1 base; junction bases outside the gene matches: 7. In DNA, the CDR3 is TGTGCCAGCAGCGTGAATGGCGGGAGAGGCACAGATACGCAGTATTTT. This translates into CASSVNGGRGTDTQYF.